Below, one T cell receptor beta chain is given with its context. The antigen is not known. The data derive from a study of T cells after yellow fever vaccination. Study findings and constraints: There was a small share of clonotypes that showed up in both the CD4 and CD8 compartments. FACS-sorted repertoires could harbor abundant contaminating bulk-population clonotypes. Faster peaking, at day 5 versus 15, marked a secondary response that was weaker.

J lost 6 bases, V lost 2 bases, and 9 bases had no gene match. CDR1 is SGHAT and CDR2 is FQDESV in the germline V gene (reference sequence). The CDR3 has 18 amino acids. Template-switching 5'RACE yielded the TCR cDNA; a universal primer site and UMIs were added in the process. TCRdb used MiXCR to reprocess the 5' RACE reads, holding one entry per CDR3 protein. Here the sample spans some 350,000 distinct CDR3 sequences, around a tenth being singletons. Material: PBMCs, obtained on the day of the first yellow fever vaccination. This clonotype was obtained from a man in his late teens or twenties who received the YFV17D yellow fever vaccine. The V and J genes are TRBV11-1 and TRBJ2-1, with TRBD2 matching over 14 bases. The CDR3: CASSLTGGLAGAFNEQFF. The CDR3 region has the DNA TGTGCCAGCAGCTTAACAGGGGGACTAGCGGGGGCCTTCAATGAGCAGTTCTTC.